This T cell receptor beta chain was recorded in a study of T cells in Graves' hyperthyroidism and ophthalmopathy. The investigators amplified TCR beta CDR3 regions from RNA transcripts. First-round RT-PCR targeting the TCR CDR3 was performed with the HTBI primer set. MiXCR, applied by TCRdb to the multiplex PCR reads, yields one record per CDR3 protein. The sample has 250,000 to 350,000 distinct CDR3 sequences, approximately 15% seen once. This clonotype came up many times. Material for sequencing was blood. The receptor comes from a man aged 30-40 years with Graves' hyperthyroidism.

The CDR3 DNA sequence: TGCGCCAGCAGCTTGGCCCCAAGCCTAGCGGAGACCCAGTACTTC. The encoded protein is CASSLAPSLAETQYF. The chain employs TRBV5-1 and TRBJ2-5, with D maybe TRBD2 (6 bases). The V gene lost 0 bases and the J gene lost 5 bases, with 14 bases spanning the gap. CDR1 is SGHRS, CDR2 YFSETQ, per germline. The CDR3 covers 15 residues.